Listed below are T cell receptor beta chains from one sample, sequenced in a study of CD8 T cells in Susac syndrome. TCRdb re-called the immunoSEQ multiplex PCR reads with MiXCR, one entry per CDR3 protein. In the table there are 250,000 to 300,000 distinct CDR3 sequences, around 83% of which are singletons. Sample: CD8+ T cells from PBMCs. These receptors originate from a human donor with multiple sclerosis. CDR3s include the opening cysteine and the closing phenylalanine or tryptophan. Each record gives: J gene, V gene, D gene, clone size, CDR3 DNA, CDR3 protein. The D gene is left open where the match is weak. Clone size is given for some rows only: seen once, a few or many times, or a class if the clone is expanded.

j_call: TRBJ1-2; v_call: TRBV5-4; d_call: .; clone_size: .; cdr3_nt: TGTGCCAGCAGCTTGGAGCCCTCCGGAGGCTATGGCTACACCTTC; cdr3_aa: CASSLEPSGGYGYTF
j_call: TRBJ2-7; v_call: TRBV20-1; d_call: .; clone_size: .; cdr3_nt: TGCAGTGCTGGCGTCGGGACCTCCTACGAGCAGTACTTC; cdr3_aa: CSAGVGTSYEQYF
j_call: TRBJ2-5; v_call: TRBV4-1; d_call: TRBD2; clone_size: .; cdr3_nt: TGCGCCAGCAGCCAAGAACCCGCGCCGGGACTAGCGGGAGTGAAGCACTTC; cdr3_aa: CASSQEPAPGLAGVKHF
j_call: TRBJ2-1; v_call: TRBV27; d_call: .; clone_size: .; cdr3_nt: TGTGCCAGCAGTGGGAGGTACGGTGAGCAGTTCTTC; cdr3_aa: CASSGRYGEQFF
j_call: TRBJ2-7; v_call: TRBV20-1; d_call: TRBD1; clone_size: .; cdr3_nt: TGCAGTGCCCAACAGGGGCTTGGGGCCTACGAGCAGTACTTC; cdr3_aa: CSAQQGLGAYEQYF
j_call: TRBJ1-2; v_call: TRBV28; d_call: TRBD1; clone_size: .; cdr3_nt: TGTGCCAGCAGTTTAGATAGGACAGGGATATCCTATGGCTACACCTTC; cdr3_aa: CASSLDRTGISYGYTF
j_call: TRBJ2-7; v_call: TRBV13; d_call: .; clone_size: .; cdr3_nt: TGTGCCAGCAGCTTCCAGTCTTTGCACGAGCAGTACTTC; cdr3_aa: CASSFQSLHEQYF
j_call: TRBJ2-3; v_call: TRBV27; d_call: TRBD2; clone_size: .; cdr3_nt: TGTGCCAGCAGTTGGGAGGGATCTAGCACAGATACGCAGTATTTT; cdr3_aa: CASSWEGSSTDTQYF
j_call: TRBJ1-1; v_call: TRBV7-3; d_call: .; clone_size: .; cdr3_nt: TGTGCCAGCAGCTTAAGACGGGCGAACACTGAAGCTTTCTTT; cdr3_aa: CASSLRRANTEAFF
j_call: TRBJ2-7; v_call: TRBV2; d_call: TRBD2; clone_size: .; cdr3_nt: TGTGCCAGCAGACTCGGGGGGGTAGCCTCCTACGAGCAGTACTTC; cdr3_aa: CASRLGGVASYEQYF
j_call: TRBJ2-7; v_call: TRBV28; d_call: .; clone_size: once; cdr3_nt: TGTGCCAGCAGTTTAATAGCAATCTACGAGCAGTACTTC; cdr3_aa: CASSLIAIYEQYF
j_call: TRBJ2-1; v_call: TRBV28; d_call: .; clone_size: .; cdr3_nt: TGTGCCAGCCAGTCCCATGAGCAGTTCTTC; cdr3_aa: CASQSHEQFF
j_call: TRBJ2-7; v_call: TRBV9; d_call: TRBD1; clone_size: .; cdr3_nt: TGTGCCAGCAGCGTAGGAGGACAGGGAATAGAAGAGCAGTACTTC; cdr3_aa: CASSVGGQGIEEQYF